The clone carrying this T cell receptor (beta chain) was observed a handful of times. This sample is part of a study of sequential checkpoint blockade in melanoma. Overall study context: DNA from 91 pretreatment tumor samples underwent TCRβ immunosequencing. Around 21 patients had tumor biopsies before treatment and at week 13.

As to treatment: randomized to nivolumab then ipilimumab (arm A) or the reverse (arm B). Patients had received no earlier DNA-damaging chemotherapy. The CDR3 contains 12 residues. V was trimmed by 6 bases and J by 7 bases, leaving 13 bases between them. CDR1 is MDHEN and CDR2 is SYDVKM in the germline V gene. Clones were read by immunoSEQ multiplex PCR, and TCRdb kept only the in-frame ones, dropping some. The sample lists several hundred clones; roughly 26% were seen once. This chain links TRBV28 with TRBJ2-7; no clear D. This receptor was identified in a human donor with melanoma. The sequenced sample was tumor tissue (inferred from file names), obtained from a patient given nivolumab and ipilimumab in sequence. CDR3 in amino acids: CASSRRVEEQYF. The CDR3 DNA reads TGTGCCAGCAGCCGCCGGGTGGAGGAGCAGTACTTC.